This T cell receptor (beta chain) originates from a study of T cells in Graves' hyperthyroidism and ophthalmopathy. The study, taken as a whole, reports: Before onset, by a median of approximately 5.9 months, the model predicted ophthalmopathy. Ophthalmopathy cases were set apart from stable hyperthyroidism by a 13 V-J model.

To note about this clonotype: Antigen: not known.

Amplification of TCR beta CDR3 regions was performed using RNA transcripts as template. A set of HTBI primers served as the primers for a first-round RT-PCR of the TCR CDR3. Each CDR3 protein gets one entry after TCRdb re-called the multiplex PCR reads with MiXCR. The data show approximately 330,000 distinct CDR3 sequences, over 20% seen once. This receptor was identified in a woman aged 45 to 65 with Graves' hyperthyroidism. What was sequenced was blood.

The CDR3 region is CASSLEGTHNEQFF. Written as DNA, the CDR3 is TGCGCCAGCAGCTTGGAGGGGACCCACAATGAGCAGTTCTTC. The chain links TRBV5-1 to TRBJ2-1; D may correspond to TRBD1 or TRBD2 (5 bases each). V gave up 0 bases and J gave up 5 bases, with 9 bases separating them. The CDR3 is 14 amino acids. Looked up from germline, CDR1 is SGHRS and CDR2 is YFSETQ.